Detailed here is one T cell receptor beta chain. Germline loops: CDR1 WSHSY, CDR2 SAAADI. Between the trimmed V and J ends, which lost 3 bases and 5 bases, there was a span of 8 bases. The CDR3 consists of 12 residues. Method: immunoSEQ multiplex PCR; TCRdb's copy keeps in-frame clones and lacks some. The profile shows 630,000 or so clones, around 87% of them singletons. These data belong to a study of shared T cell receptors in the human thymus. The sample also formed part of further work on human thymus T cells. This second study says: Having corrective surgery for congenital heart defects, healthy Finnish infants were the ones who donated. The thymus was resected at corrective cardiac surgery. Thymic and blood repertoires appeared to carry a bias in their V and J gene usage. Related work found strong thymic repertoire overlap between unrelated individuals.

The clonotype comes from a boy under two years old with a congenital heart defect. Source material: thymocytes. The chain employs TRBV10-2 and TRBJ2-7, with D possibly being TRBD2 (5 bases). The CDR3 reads CASSDDYHEQYF. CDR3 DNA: TGCGCCAGCAGTGATGACTACCACGAGCAGTACTTC.